This T cell receptor beta chain emerged from a study of shared clonotypes between healthy human individuals. General observations from the study: Clonotype sharing among the donors was expected to vary with sequencing depth.

Trimming removed 5 bases from V and 0 bases from J, with 11 bases in between. CDR1 is SNHLY and CDR2 is FYNNEI in the germline V gene. This CDR3 is 15 amino acids long. The repertoire was sequenced with immunoSEQ multiplex PCR; TCRdb's copy has only in-frame clones and lacks some. The data contain 2 million to 3 million clones, roughly nine tenths of them singletons. Concerning this clone itself: Its specificity is unknown.

The source of this sequence is a man aged 18 to 29 in good health. V and J are TRBV2 and TRBJ2-1; D unclear. The specimen sequenced was naive CD4+ T cells sorted from blood. Noted subset: CD45RA+ positively selected. CDR3 DNA: TGTGCCAGCAGTTTGAGGTCCAGCTCCTACAATGAGCAGTTCTTC. Translation gives CASSLRSSSYNEQFF.